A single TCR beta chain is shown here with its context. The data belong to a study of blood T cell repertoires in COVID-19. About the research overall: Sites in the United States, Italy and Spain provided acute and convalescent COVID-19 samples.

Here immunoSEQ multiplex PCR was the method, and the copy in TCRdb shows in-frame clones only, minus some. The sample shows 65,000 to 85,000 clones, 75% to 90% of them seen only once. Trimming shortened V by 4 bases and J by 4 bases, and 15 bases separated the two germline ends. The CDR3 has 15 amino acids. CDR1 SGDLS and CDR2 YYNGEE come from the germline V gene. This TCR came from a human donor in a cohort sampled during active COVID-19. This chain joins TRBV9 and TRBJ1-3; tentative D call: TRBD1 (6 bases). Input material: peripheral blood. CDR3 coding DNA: TGTGCCAGCAGCCTCGAGACAGGAGAGGGAAACACCATATATTTT. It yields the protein CASSLETGEGNTIYF.